These 10 T cell receptor beta chains came from one sample sequenced in a study of T cells in narcolepsy (dated 2018 in TCRdb). Library preparation was by the immunoSEQ multiplex PCR assay. TCRdb stores this immuneACCESS table with in-frame sequences only. Part of the clones is absent; in the studies checked, under half of the shortfall reflects unresolved V genes, and no reason is known for the rest. This sample comprises just under 35,000 clones, around 80% of them detected only once. 0.8% to 1.2% of the sample is in the top ten clones. Sequenced material: memory (CD45RA-) CD4+ T cells from blood. The intended sense of this specimen's cell subset or site label: memory T cells sorted ex vivo from peripheral blood. These receptors all come from a human donor in good health.

The chain uses TRBV7-2 and TRBJ2-7; D uncertain. Germline CDR1 SGHTA, CDR2 FQGNSA. V lost 5 bases and J 3 bases, leaving 5 bases between the germline ends. CDR3 size: 11 residues. This CDR3 reads CASSASYEQYF. DNA for the CDR3: TGTGCCAGCAGCGCCAGCTACGAGCAGTACTTC.

The gene calls are TRBV5-1 and TRBJ2-1; 10 bases are a match to TRBD1. Germline CDR1 reads SGHRS; CDR2 reads YFSETQ. CDR3 size: 15 residues. Germline trimming cut 5 bases from V and 4 bases from J; bases unmatched to any gene: 6. The CDR3 protein is CASSPGTGEYNEQFF. For the CDR3, the DNA is TGCGCCAGCAGTCCCGGGACAGGGGAATACAATGAGCAGTTCTTC.

For this clone: Its ends do not fully match the called genes, so a read error is possible. This sample includes further DNA sequences coding for the same CDR3. The genes are TRBV7-9 and TRBJ2-1; 13 bases fit TRBD2. Germline CDR1 SEHNR, CDR2 FQNEAQ (reference sequence). The CDR3 loop spans 18 amino acids. CDR3 sequence (DNA): TGTGCTAGCAGCTCCCCAACTAGCGGGAGGGCCCCCTACAATGAGCAGTTCTTC. Residues: CASSSPTSGRAPYNEQFF.

The chain carries TRBV2 and TRBJ2-1; 8 bases match TRBD1. The junction had 4 bases not matched to a gene; V was cut back by 2 bases and J by 16 bases. The length of the CDR3 is 11 residues. CDR1 SNHLY and CDR2 FYNNEI come from the germline V gene. DNA for the CDR3: TGTGCCAGCAGTGAATCCAGGGGGCGATTCTTC. It codes for CASSESRGRFF.

In its sample, this clone was seen once. In nucleotides, the CDR3 is TGCAGCGTTCGCAGGGGGACCTTGCACAATGAGCAGTTCTTC. Its translation: CSVRRGTLHNEQFF. V and J are TRBV29-1 and TRBJ2-1, with 7 bases identical to TRBD1. Trimming took 5 bases from V and 5 from J; bases not matched to a gene: 9. The CDR3 length is 14 residues. CDR1 is SQVTM and CDR2 is ANQGSEA in the germline V gene.

Turning to this clone: This is likely a read error, given that the CDR3 carries no conserved phenylalanine or tryptophan at its end. The chain combines TRBV18 with TRBJ1-1; the match to TRBD1 covers 7 bases. Per germline, CDR1 KGHSH and CDR2 LQKENI. This CDR3 is 14 amino acids long. After removal of 3 bases from V and 4 bases from J, the junction contained 5 bases not matched to a gene. CDR3 sequence (DNA): TGTGCCAGCTCACCCTGGGACAGATCCACTGAAGCTTTCCTT. Translated, it gives CASSPWDRSTEAFL.

The rearrangement links TRBV6-1 to TRBJ1-1; the D is unclear. Looked up from germline, CDR1 is MNHNS and CDR2 is SASEGT. CDR3 size: 14 residues. Between the trimmed V and J ends, which lost 0 bases and 4 bases, there was a span of 9 bases. This chain's CDR3 is CASSEALGSTEAFF. In DNA form, the CDR3 reads TGTGCCAGCAGTGAAGCGTTAGGCTCCACTGAAGCTTTCTTT.

This clone was observed a single time. This sequence joins TRBV5-1 and TRBJ1-2; 7 positions match TRBD1. Germline V lookup: CDR1 SGHRS, CDR2 YFSETQ. The J segment lost 4 bases and the V segment lost 1 base, leaving 1 base of the junction unmatched. The CDR3 totals 13 residues. The chain's CDR3 is CASSLRDSYGYTF. The CDR3 DNA sequence: TGCGCCAGCAGCTTGAGGGACAGCTATGGCTACACCTTC. The full variable domain, with the rest looked up from reference TRBV5-1 and TRBJ1-2, is KAGVTQTPRYLIKTRGQQVTLSCSPISGHRSVSWYQQTPGQGLQFLFEYFSETQRNKGNFPGRFSGRQFSNSRSEMNVSTLELGDSALYLCASSLRDSYGYTFGSGTRLTVV.

Here the CDR3 reads CASSSLAEETQYF. CDR3 sequence (DNA): TGCGCCAGCAGCTCGCTAGCGGAAGAGACCCAGTACTTC. V and J are TRBV5-1 and TRBJ2-5; TRBD2 aligns across 7 bases. The ends lost 3 bases at V and 3 bases at J; junction bases unmatched: 2. The CDR3 runs to 13 residues. CDR1 is SGHRS, CDR2 YFSETQ, per germline.

The rearrangement links TRBV5-4 to TRBJ2-3; D may be TRBD2 (6 bases). Germline loops: CDR1 SGHNT, CDR2 YYREEE (reference sequence). This CDR3 comprises 16 residues. The germline V and J ends were trimmed by 2 bases and 1 base, with 14 bases remaining between them. The CDR3, as DNA: TGTGCCAGCAGCTTAACCCTGGGAGGTGGCACAGATACGCAGTATTTT. This sequence encodes CASSLTLGGGTDTQYF.